Listed here is a single T cell receptor beta chain. This sample stems from a study of T cell responses to AZD1222 COVID-19 vaccine. Trimming left V 0 bases short and J 7 bases short, with 16 bases between. The CDR3 is made up of 15 amino acids. CDR1 SGDLS and CDR2 YYNGEE come from the germline V gene. Repertoires were generated with immunoSEQ multiplex PCR, while TCRdb's copy carries only in-frame clones and drops some. The sample has 95,000 to 100,000 clones, 65% to 85% seen once. The sequencing here drew on peripheral blood, taken 28 days after the second AZD1222 dose. The chain employs TRBV9 and TRBJ1-2; maybe TRBD1 (5 bases). The receptor was isolated from an adult who received the AZD1222 COVID-19 vaccine. This chain's CDR3 is CASSVDEGVTLGYTF. The CDR3 region has the DNA TGTGCCAGCAGCGTAGATGAAGGGGTCACACTTGGCTACACCTTC.